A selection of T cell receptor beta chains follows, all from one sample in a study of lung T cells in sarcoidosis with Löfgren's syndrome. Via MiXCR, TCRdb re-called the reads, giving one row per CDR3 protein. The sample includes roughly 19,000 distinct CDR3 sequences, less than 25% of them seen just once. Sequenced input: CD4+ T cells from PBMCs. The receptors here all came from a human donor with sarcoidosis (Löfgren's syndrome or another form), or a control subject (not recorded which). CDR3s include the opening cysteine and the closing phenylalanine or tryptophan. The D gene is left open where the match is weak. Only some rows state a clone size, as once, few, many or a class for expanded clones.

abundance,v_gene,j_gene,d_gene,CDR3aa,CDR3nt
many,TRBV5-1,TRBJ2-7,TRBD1,CASRQAGQGTYEQYF,TGCGCCAGCAGGCAAGCCGGACAGGGAACCTACGAGCAGTACTTC
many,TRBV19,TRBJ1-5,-,CASSTSSMGVSNQPQHF,TGTGCCAGTAGTACCTCTAGTATGGGGGTATCAAATCAGCCCCAGCATTTT
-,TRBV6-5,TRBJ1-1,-,CASSATPGPEALF,TGTGCCAGCAGTGCGACTCCGGGGCCTGAAGCTCTATTT
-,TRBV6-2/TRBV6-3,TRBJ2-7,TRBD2,CASSYLTSGGWSYGQYF,TGTGCCAGCAGTTACTTGACTAGCGGAGGATGGAGCTACGGGCAGTACTTC
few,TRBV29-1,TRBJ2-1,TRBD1,CSGETGFAYNEQFF,TGCAGCGGGGAGACAGGGTTCGCGTACAATGAGCAGTTCTTC
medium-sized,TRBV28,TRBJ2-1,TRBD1,CASSLRDRGFF,TGTGCCAGCAGTCTCCGGGACAGGGGTTTCTTC
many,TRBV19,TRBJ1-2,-,CASSIEGVGYGYTF,TGTGCCAGTAGTATAGAGGGCGTCGGCTATGGCTACACCTTC
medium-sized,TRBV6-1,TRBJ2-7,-,CASGIYEQYF,TGTGCCAGCGGAATCTACGAGCAGTACTTC
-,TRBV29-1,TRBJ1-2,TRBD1,CSVDSTGAVEGYTF,TGCAGCGTGGACTCAACAGGGGCGGTGGAAGGCTACACCTTC
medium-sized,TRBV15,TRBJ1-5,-,CATSLGTNQPQHF,TGTGCCACCTCGTTAGGGACTAATCAGCCCCAGCATTTT